The clone carrying this T cell receptor (beta chain) was seen a few times. Its matching antigen is unknown. In every patient, relapse followed autologous stem cell transplantation, while exposure to brentuximab vedotin differed. This sample is drawn from a study of PD-1 blockade in classical Hodgkin lymphoma. Looking at the study overall: The patients were dosed with nivolumab 3 mg/kg, infused intravenously every 2 weeks. Study conclusions and caveats: TCR diversity at baseline was reported to be reduced in newly diagnosed patients relative to healthy donors.

Germline CDR1 MNHEY, CDR2 SVGAGI. The CDR3 consists of 13 residues. V dropped 7 bases and J dropped 6 bases, with 13 bases sitting between them. Here immunoSEQ multiplex PCR was the method, and the copy in TCRdb shows in-frame clones only, minus some. The sample contains about 93,000 clones, roughly 80% of which appear only once. This rearrangement joins TRBV6-5 to TRBJ1-5, with D maybe TRBD1 (5 bases). The sequenced sample was peripheral blood mononuclear cells (PBMCs), obtained before the second cycle of nivolumab. This clonotype was obtained from a human donor with classical Hodgkin lymphoma. The CDR3 sequence is CASTPSGGQPQHF. CDR3 bases: TGTGCCAGCACCCCCAGTGGGGGTCAGCCCCAGCATTTT.